These T cell receptor beta chains were read from a single sample in a study of blood T cell repertoires in COVID-19. Assay: immunoSEQ multiplex PCR; the TCRdb copy retains only in-frame clones and omits some. The sample holds approximately 110,000 clones, 85% seen once. Sequencing was performed on peripheral blood. These receptors all stem from a woman older than 75 with COVID-19, enrolled during active disease. Each CDR3 is given with its conserved first and last residue. The order of the fields is V gene, J gene, clone size, CDR3 length, D gene, CDR3 protein, CDR3 DNA. A D gene is named only where the DNA matches it firmly. A clone size is listed for some rows: how often the clone was seen (once, few, many), or a class if it is expanded.

V gene: TRBV7-6
J gene: TRBJ2-7
clone size: NA
CDR3 length: 16
D gene: TRBD1
CDR3 protein: CASSFGIRDRDNEQYF
CDR3 DNA: TGTGCCAGCAGCTTCGGGATCCGGGACAGGGATAACGAGCAGTACTTC

V gene: TRBV7-3
J gene: TRBJ1-1
clone size: NA
CDR3 length: 14
D gene: TRBD1
CDR3 protein: CASSHRTGGGEAFF
CDR3 DNA: TGTGCCAGCAGCCACCGGACAGGGGGCGGTGAAGCTTTCTTT

V gene: TRBV28
J gene: TRBJ2-1
clone size: NA
CDR3 length: 16
D gene: TRBD2
CDR3 protein: CASSSLAGGPVNEQFF
CDR3 DNA: TGTGCCAGCAGTTCCCTAGCGGGAGGGCCAGTAAATGAGCAGTTCTTC

V gene: TRBV2
J gene: TRBJ1-2
clone size: once
CDR3 length: 14
D gene: TRBD1
CDR3 protein: CASSGTGLNYGYTF
CDR3 DNA: TGTGCCAGCAGTGGGACAGGGCTTAACTATGGCTACACCTTC

V gene: TRBV18
J gene: TRBJ1-6
clone size: NA
CDR3 length: 13
D gene: TRBD1
CDR3 protein: CASSDRGNSPLHF
CDR3 DNA: TGTGCCAGCTCAGACAGGGGAAATTCACCCCTCCACTTT

V gene: TRBV6-5
J gene: TRBJ2-7
clone size: NA
CDR3 length: 12
D gene: TRBD1
CDR3 protein: CASRPDRGEQYF
CDR3 DNA: TGTGCCAGCAGGCCCGACAGGGGCGAGCAGTACTTC

V gene: TRBV24-1
J gene: TRBJ2-7
clone size: NA
CDR3 length: 15
D gene: TRBD2
CDR3 protein: CATSETSGRSYEQYF
CDR3 DNA: TGTGCCACCAGTGAGACTAGCGGGAGAAGCTACGAGCAGTACTTC

V gene: TRBV18
J gene: TRBJ2-1
clone size: NA
CDR3 length: 17
D gene: TRBD2
CDR3 protein: CASSPLGLAGGGNEQFF
CDR3 DNA: TGTGCCAGCTCACCACTGGGACTAGCGGGAGGCGGGAATGAGCAGTTCTTC

V gene: TRBV3-1/TRBV3-2
J gene: TRBJ2-5
clone size: NA
CDR3 length: 14
D gene: TRBD1
CDR3 protein: CASSDGQGRETQYF
CDR3 DNA: TGTGCCAGCAGCGACGGACAGGGCAGGGAGACCCAGTACTTC

V gene: TRBV4-2
J gene: TRBJ2-7
clone size: few
CDR3 length: 14
D gene: NA
CDR3 protein: CASSQGQAAYEQYF
CDR3 DNA: TGTGCCAGCAGCCAAGGACAGGCCGCCTACGAGCAGTACTTC

V gene: TRBV7-8
J gene: TRBJ2-2
clone size: NA
CDR3 length: 15
D gene: TRBD2
CDR3 protein: CASSPSGRATGELFF
CDR3 DNA: TGTGCCAGCAGCCCTAGCGGGAGGGCCACCGGGGAGCTGTTTTTT

V gene: TRBV2
J gene: TRBJ2-1
clone size: few
CDR3 length: 13
D gene: TRBD2
CDR3 protein: CASILAGDNEQFF
CDR3 DNA: TGTGCCAGCATCCTAGCGGGGGACAATGAGCAGTTCTTC

V gene: TRBV9
J gene: TRBJ2-3
clone size: NA
CDR3 length: 13
D gene: NA
CDR3 protein: CASSPRQADTQYF
CDR3 DNA: TGTGCCAGCAGCCCGCGACAGGCAGATACGCAGTATTTT

V gene: TRBV29-1
J gene: TRBJ2-5
clone size: NA
CDR3 length: 12
D gene: TRBD2
CDR3 protein: CRGCGGPETQYF
CDR3 DNA: TGCAGGGGGTGCGGGGGACCAGAGACCCAGTACTTC

V gene: TRBV5-5
J gene: TRBJ1-1
clone size: NA
CDR3 length: 14
D gene: NA
CDR3 protein: CASSWRQTNTEAFF
CDR3 DNA: TGTGCCAGCAGCTGGCGACAAACGAACACTGAAGCTTTCTTT

V gene: TRBV6-1
J gene: TRBJ2-1
clone size: NA
CDR3 length: 10
D gene: NA
CDR3 protein: CASSDRGQFF
CDR3 DNA: TGTGCCAGCAGTGATCGGGGGCAGTTCTTC

V gene: TRBV7-2
J gene: TRBJ2-1
clone size: NA
CDR3 length: 14
D gene: TRBD2
CDR3 protein: CASSLALAGREQFF
CDR3 DNA: TGTGCCAGCAGCTTAGCACTAGCGGGGCGTGAGCAGTTCTTC

V gene: TRBV6-5
J gene: TRBJ1-6
clone size: few
CDR3 length: 13
D gene: TRBD1
CDR3 protein: CASSGQGATTLHF
CDR3 DNA: TGTGCCAGCAGCGGACAGGGGGCTACAACCCTCCACTTT

V gene: TRBV28
J gene: TRBJ2-1
clone size: NA
CDR3 length: 14
D gene: NA
CDR3 protein: CASSLDSLSKEQFF
CDR3 DNA: TGTGCCAGCAGTTTGGATTCCCTTAGCAAAGAGCAGTTCTTC

V gene: TRBV5-1
J gene: TRBJ1-6
clone size: once
CDR3 length: 16
D gene: NA
CDR3 protein: CASSLEPGGFFSPLHF
CDR3 DNA: TGCGCCAGCAGCTTGGAACCAGGAGGGTTTTTTTCACCCCTCCACTTT

V gene: TRBV27
J gene: TRBJ1-2
clone size: NA
CDR3 length: 15
D gene: NA
CDR3 protein: CASIQRAGAVYGYTF
CDR3 DNA: TGTGCCAGCATCCAAAGGGCAGGGGCGGTCTATGGCTACACCTTC

V gene: TRBV30
J gene: TRBJ2-5
clone size: NA
CDR3 length: 15
D gene: TRBD2
CDR3 protein: CAWSGLAGEGKTQYF
CDR3 DNA: TGTGCCTGGAGTGGGCTAGCGGGAGAGGGGAAGACCCAGTACTTC

V gene: TRBV18
J gene: TRBJ1-1
clone size: NA
CDR3 length: 14
D gene: NA
CDR3 protein: CASSPAGLNTEAFF
CDR3 DNA: TGTGCCAGCTCACCTGCGGGGTTGAACACTGAAGCTTTCTTT

V gene: TRBV6-1
J gene: TRBJ2-3
clone size: NA
CDR3 length: 14
D gene: NA
CDR3 protein: CASSDHQGTDTQYF
CDR3 DNA: TGTGCCAGCAGTGATCATCAGGGTACAGATACGCAGTATTTT

V gene: TRBV6-4
J gene: TRBJ2-1
clone size: medium-sized
CDR3 length: 15
D gene: NA
CDR3 protein: CASSDSAGSYNEQFF
CDR3 DNA: TGTGCCAGCAGTGACTCAGCGGGCTCCTACAATGAGCAGTTCTTC

V gene: TRBV19
J gene: TRBJ2-2
clone size: NA
CDR3 length: 12
D gene: NA
CDR3 protein: CASSTRAGELFF
CDR3 DNA: TGTGCCAGTAGTACCAGGGCCGGGGAGCTGTTTTTT

V gene: TRBV7-2
J gene: TRBJ2-7
clone size: NA
CDR3 length: 14
D gene: TRBD1
CDR3 protein: CASSLRDRIYEQYF
CDR3 DNA: TGTGCCAGCTCCCTCCGGGACAGGATCTACGAGCAGTACTTC

V gene: TRBV28
J gene: TRBJ2-5
clone size: NA
CDR3 length: 12
D gene: TRBD1
CDR3 protein: CASGTVQETQYF
CDR3 DNA: TGTGCCAGTGGGACAGTCCAAGAGACCCAGTACTTC